The 20 T cell receptor beta chains presented below share a single source sample, sequenced in a study of neurological immune-mediated disorders. Using its own MiXCR run on the 5' RACE reads, TCRdb lists one record per CDR3 protein. In the table there are more than 30,000 distinct CDR3 sequences, about 14% of which are singletons. Time point reported: technical triplicate 2. The sample taken for sequencing was CD4+ T cells from blood. The receptor set was obtained from a female donor with HTLV-1-associated myelopathy (HAM/TSP).

The table lists this clonotype with many counts. The CDR3 region is CASRDYNEQFF. CDR3 DNA sequence: TGTGCCAGCCGGGACTACAATGAGCAGTTCTTC. The V and J genes are TRBV19 and TRBJ2-1, with D maybe TRBD2 (5 bases). This CDR3 has 11 residues. Germline loops: CDR1 LNHDA, CDR2 SQIVND (reference sequence). V lost 9 bases and J lost 3, with 6 bases in between.

This clonotype was seen at least ten times. V is TRBV5-1 and J is TRBJ2-1; either TRBD1 or TRBD2 may fit D (6 bases each). Deletions cut 4 bases from V and 4 bases from J, with 12 bases between. This CDR3 has 14 amino acids. Germline lookup yields CDR1 SGHRS and CDR2 YFSETQ. CDR3 in DNA: TGCGCCAGCAGCCTCGGGGGCCCATACAATGAGCAGTTCTTC. Residues: CASSLGGPYNEQFF.

There are many counts of this clonotype. The chain uses TRBV20-1 and TRBJ2-3; TRBD1 might be the D (6 bases). The CDR3 runs 14 residues. The V gene's germline CDR1 is DFQATT and CDR2 SNEGSKA (reference sequence). V lost 0 bases and J 6 bases, leaving 13 bases between the germline ends. DNA for the CDR3: TGCAGTGCTAGAGACAGGGGAAGGGGGGATACGCAGTATTTT. Translating gives CSARDRGRGDTQYF.

This clonotype was counted at least ten times. This chain links TRBV4-3 with TRBJ2-1, with D perhaps TRBD2 (5 bases). The CDR3 is made up of 14 amino acids. The germline gives CDR1 LGHNA, CDR2 YSLEER. V was pared by 0 bases and J by 8 bases, with 11 bases between. CDR3 protein: CASSQDVKLDEQFF. CDR3 in DNA: TGCGCCAGCAGCCAAGACGTCAAACTAGATGAGCAGTTCTTC.

This clonotype is medium-sized by share. The V and J genes are TRBV7-2 and TRBJ2-5; TRBD2 matches at 14 bases. Germline values: CDR1 SGHTA, CDR2 FQGNSA. The CDR3 sequence is 14 residues long. With V trimmed by 6 bases and J by 3 bases, 0 bases remained unmatched. In DNA, the CDR3 is TGTGCCAGCAGGACTAGCGGGGGGGAAGAGACCCAGTACTTC. Translating gives CASRTSGGEETQYF.

The sample holds many counts of this clonotype. The CDR3 bases are TGTGCCAGCAGTAGGAGGGCGGATGGCTACACCTTC. This gives the protein CASSRRADGYTF. The V and J genes are TRBV7-2 and TRBJ1-2; the D is unclear. The CDR3 covers 12 residues. Germline loops: CDR1 SGHTA, CDR2 FQGNSA. V dropped 6 bases and J dropped 6 bases, with 11 bases sitting between them. Filled out from reference TRBV7-2 and TRBJ1-2, the complete variable domain reads GAGVSQSPSNKVTEKGKDVELRCDPISGHTALYWYRQSLGQGLEFLIYFQGNSAPDKSGLPSDRFSAERTGGSVSTLTIQRTQQEDSAVYLCASSRRADGYTFGSGTRLTVV.

The chain recombines TRBV3-1 with TRBJ1-1; 9 positions match TRBD1. The V gene's germline CDR1 is LGHDT and CDR2 YNNKEL (reference sequence). There are 16 residues in the CDR3. With V trimmed by 4 bases and J by 1 base, 7 bases remained unmatched. The CDR3 sequence is CASSRKQGAGNTEAFF. The DNA of the CDR3 is TGTGCCAGCAGCCGAAAACAGGGGGCCGGGAACACTGAAGCTTTCTTT.

This clonotype was detected ten times or more. This chain connects TRBV5-1 to TRBJ2-1, with D unclear. The ends were cut back, 4 bases at V and 4 bases at J, with 15 bases in the middle. The CDR3 consists of 15 residues. Per germline, CDR1 SGHRS and CDR2 YFSETQ. DNA of the CDR3: TGCGCCAGCAGCCTTGACGGTTCTCTTTACAATGAGCAGTTCTTC. Translation gives CASSLDGSLYNEQFF.

This clonotype was detected many times. The chain uses TRBV20-1 and TRBJ2-1; TRBD1 matches 10 bases. The CDR3 has 14 residues. Losses at the gene ends were 1 base for V and 10 bases for J; bases not matched to a gene: 7. The germline CDR1 and CDR2 sequences are DFQATT and SNEGSKA (reference sequence). CDR3 in amino acids: CSARGQGATNEQFF. In DNA form, the CDR3 reads TGCAGTGCTAGAGGACAGGGGGCTACTAACGAGCAGTTCTTC.

Ten or more counts support this clonotype. The DNA of the CDR3 is TGTGCCAGCATTGCGGGGGCCACAGATACGCAGTATTTT. This translates into CASIAGATDTQYF. This chain uses TRBV6-5 with TRBJ2-3; a weak D match, TRBD2 (7 bases). CDR1 and CDR2 from the germline V gene are MNHEY and SVGAGI. Trimming stripped 7 bases from V and 2 bases from J, with 10 bases between. This CDR3 is built from 13 residues.

Worth noting for this clonotype: The germline gene is not matched at one end of the junction; a read error may be the cause. The chain recombines TRBV7-6 with TRBJ2-1, with D possibly called TRBD1 or TRBD2 (5 bases each). This CDR3 is 16 amino acids long. The germline V gene has CDR1 SGHVS and CDR2 FNYEAQ. CDR3 DNA: TGTGCAAGCAGCTCGGGACCGCAGAGCTCCTACAATGAGCAGTTCTTC. It encodes CASSSGPQSSYNEQFF.

In this sample, this clonotype turned up many times. The V call is TRBV20-1, the J call TRBJ2-1, with 11 bases matching TRBD2. Germline CDR1 reads DFQATT; CDR2 reads SNEGSKA (reference sequence). The CDR3 totals 16 residues. V shed 6 bases, J shed 0 bases, and the junction held 7 bases outside the gene matches. The CDR3 DNA reads TGCAGTGCCCTAGCCGGGACTAGCGGCTCCTACAATGAGCAGTTCTTC. Residues: CSALAGTSGSYNEQFF.

The sample holds many counts of this clonotype. The chain has TRBV20-1 and TRBJ1-2; D possibly corresponds to TRBD1 (6 bases). This CDR3 is 15 amino acids long. CDR1 DFQATT and CDR2 SNEGSKA come from the germline V gene (reference sequence). The germline V and J ends were trimmed by 1 base and 4 bases, with 16 bases remaining between them. CDR3 protein: CSARAGGAASYGYTF. The CDR3 bases are TGCAGTGCTAGAGCGGGGGGCGCAGCGTCCTATGGCTACACCTTC.

This clonotype was counted ten times or more. The J gene is TRBJ2-4, the V gene TRBV5-1; TRBD1 might be the D (5 bases). The CDR3 extends over 16 amino acids. V lost 0 bases and J lost 1, with 11 bases in between. Germline V gene sequence: CDR1 SGHRS, CDR2 YFSETQ. The DNA for the CDR3 is TGCGCCAGCAGCTTGGGGGCAGGGCGGGCCAAAAACATTCAGTACTTC. Translation gives CASSLGAGRAKNIQYF.

This clonotype was seen repeatedly, ten times or more. V and J are TRBV14 and TRBJ1-1; the D is unclear. The CDR3 totals 13 residues. V lost 4 bases and J lost 0, with 6 bases in between. CDR1 and CDR2 (germline): SGHDN, FVKESK. The CDR3 protein is CASSRAMNTEAFF. Written as DNA, the CDR3 is TGTGCCAGCAGCCGGGCTATGAACACTGAAGCTTTCTTT. The full variable domain, rest sourced from reference TRBV14 and TRBJ1-1, is EAGVTQFPSHSVIEKGQTVTLRCDPISGHDNLYWYRRVMGKEIKFLLHFVKESKQDESGMPNNRFLAERTGGTYSTLKVQPAELEDSGVYFCASSRAMNTEAFFGQGTRLTVV.

This clonotype was found many times. The chain uses TRBV5-1 and TRBJ2-3; unclear D gene. V was shortened by 7 bases and J by 2 bases, with 14 bases between the two germline ends. This CDR3 comprises 14 residues. Germline CDR1 reads SGHRS; CDR2 reads YFSETQ. In nucleotides, the CDR3 is TGCGCCAGCGTACCGGAATTCCTCACAGATACGCAGTATTTT. The encoded protein is CASVPEFLTDTQYF. The whole variable domain, filled in from reference TRBV5-1 and TRBJ2-3, reads KAGVTQTPRYLIKTRGQQVTLSCSPISGHRSVSWYQQTPGQGLQFLFEYFSETQRNKGNFPGRFSGRQFSNSRSEMNVSTLELGDSALYLCASVPEFLTDTQYFGPGTRLTVL.

The table lists this clonotype with many counts. This chain connects TRBV5-1 to TRBJ1-1; D ambiguous. There are 13 residues in the CDR3. V was trimmed by 4 bases and J by 0 bases, leaving 7 bases between them. Looked up from germline, CDR1 is SGHRS and CDR2 is YFSETQ. CDR3 residues: CASSQEVNTEAFF. In DNA form, the CDR3 reads TGCGCCAGCAGCCAAGAGGTGAACACTGAAGCTTTCTTT.

This clonotype was counted at least ten times. The rearrangement uses TRBV20-1 and TRBJ2-7, with TRBD1 matching over 9 bases. CDR1 is DFQATT, CDR2 SNEGSKA, per germline (reference sequence). The CDR3 loop spans 14 amino acids. V lost 3 bases to trimming and J lost 2 bases; unmatched junction nucleotides: 5. CDR3 coding DNA: TGCAGTGCTAGTCGGGACAGGGCTACCTACGAGCAGTACTTC. This sequence encodes CSASRDRATYEQYF.

This clonotype was seen at least ten times. J is TRBJ1-2 and V is TRBV7-6, with D perhaps TRBD1 (5 bases). The CDR3 length is 16 residues. The V and J ends lost 5 bases and 7 bases respectively, with 23 bases between them. Germline lookup yields CDR1 SGHVS and CDR2 FNYEAQ. The CDR3 DNA sequence: TGTGCCAGCAGCCCTAGGGGATGGCAGGGAGCCGGTGGCTACACCTTC. Protein sequence: CASSPRGWQGAGGYTF. Full variable domain (rest looked up from reference TRBV7-6 and TRBJ1-2): GAGVSQSPRYKVTKRGQDVALRCDPISGHVSLYWYRQALGQGPEFLTYFNYEAQQDKSGLPNDRFSAERPEGSISTLTIQRTEQRDSAMYRCASSPRGWQGAGGYTFGSGTRLTVV.

There are many counts of this clonotype. V usage is TRBV19 and J usage is TRBJ2-7; D uncertain. CDR3 size: 12 residues. Germline V gene lookup returns CDR1 LNHDA and CDR2 SQIVND (reference sequence). The V and J ends lost 4 bases and 0 bases respectively, with 4 bases between them. CDR3 sequence reads: CASSRDSYEQYF. CDR3 nucleotides: TGTGCCAGTAGTAGGGACTCCTACGAGCAGTACTTC.